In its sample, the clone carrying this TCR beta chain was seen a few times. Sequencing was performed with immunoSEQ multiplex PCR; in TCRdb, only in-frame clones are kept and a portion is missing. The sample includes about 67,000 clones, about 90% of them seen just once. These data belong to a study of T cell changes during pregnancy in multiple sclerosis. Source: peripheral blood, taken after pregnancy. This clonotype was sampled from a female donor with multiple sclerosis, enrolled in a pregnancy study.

CDR3 region: CASRGQRMNTEAFF. The CDR3 DNA reads TGTGCCAGCAGAGGACAGCGGATGAACACTGAAGCTTTCTTT. The chain uses TRBV2 and TRBJ1-1; D is possibly TRBD1 (6 bases). CDR1 is SNHLY and CDR2 is FYNNEI in the germline V gene. This CDR3 has 14 amino acids. The ends were cut back, 6 bases at V and 0 bases at J, with 11 bases in the middle.